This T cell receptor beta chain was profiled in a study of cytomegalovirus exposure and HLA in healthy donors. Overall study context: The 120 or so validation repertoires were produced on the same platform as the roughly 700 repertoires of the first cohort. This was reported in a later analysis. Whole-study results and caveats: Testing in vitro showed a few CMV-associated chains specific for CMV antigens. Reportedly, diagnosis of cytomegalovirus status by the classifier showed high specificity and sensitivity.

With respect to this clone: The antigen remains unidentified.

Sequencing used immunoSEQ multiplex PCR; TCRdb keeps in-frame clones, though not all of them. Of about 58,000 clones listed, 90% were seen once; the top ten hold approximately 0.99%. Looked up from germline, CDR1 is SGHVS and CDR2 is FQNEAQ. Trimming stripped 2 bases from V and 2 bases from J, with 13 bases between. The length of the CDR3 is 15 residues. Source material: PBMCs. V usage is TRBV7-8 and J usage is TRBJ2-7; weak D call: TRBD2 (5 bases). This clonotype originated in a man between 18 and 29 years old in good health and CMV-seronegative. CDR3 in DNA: TGTGCCAGCAGCTTAAAGAGGGTCCAAACCTACGAGCAGTACTTC. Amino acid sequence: CASSLKRVQTYEQYF.